This T cell receptor (beta chain) was documented in a study of CXCR3-negative and CXCR3-positive naive CD8 T cells. CDR1 is DFQATT, CDR2 SNEGSKA, per germline (reference sequence). CDR3 length: 14 residues. UMI-labeled 5' RACE TRB cDNA libraries were prepared from the cells. From the 5' RACE reads, TCRdb lists one entry per CDR3 protein and no DNA. This table lists under 45,000 distinct CDR3 sequences. V usage is TRBV20-1 and J usage is TRBJ1-1. The sample was memory CD8+ T cells from blood. The receptor comes from a human donor in good health. Some clones in this sample may be carry-over from other donors' samples. The CDR3 loop is CSARDRATGTEAFF.